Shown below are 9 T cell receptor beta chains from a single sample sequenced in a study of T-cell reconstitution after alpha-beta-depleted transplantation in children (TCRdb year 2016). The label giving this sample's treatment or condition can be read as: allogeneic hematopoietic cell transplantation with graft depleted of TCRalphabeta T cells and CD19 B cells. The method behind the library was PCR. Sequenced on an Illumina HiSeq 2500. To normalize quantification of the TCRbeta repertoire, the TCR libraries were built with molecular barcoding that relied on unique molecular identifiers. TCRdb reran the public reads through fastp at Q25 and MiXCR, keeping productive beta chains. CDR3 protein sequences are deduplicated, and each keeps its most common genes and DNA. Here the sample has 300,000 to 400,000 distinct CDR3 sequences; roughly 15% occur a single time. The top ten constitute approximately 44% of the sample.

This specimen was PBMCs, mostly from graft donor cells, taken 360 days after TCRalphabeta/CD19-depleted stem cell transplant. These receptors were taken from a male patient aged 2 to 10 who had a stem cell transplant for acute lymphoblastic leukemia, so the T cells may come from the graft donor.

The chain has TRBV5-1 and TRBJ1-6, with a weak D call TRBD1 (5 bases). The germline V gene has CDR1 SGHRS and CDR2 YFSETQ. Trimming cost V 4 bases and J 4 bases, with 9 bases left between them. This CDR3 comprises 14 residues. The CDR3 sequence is CASSTGPYNSPLHF. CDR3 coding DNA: TGCGCCAGCAGCACGGGGCCTTATAATTCACCCCTCCACTTT.

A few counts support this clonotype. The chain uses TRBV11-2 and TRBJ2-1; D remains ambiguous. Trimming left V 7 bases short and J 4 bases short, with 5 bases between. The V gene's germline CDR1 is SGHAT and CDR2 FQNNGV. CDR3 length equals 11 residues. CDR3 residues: CASMKYNEQFF. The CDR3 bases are TGTGCCAGCATGAAATACAATGAGCAGTTCTTC.

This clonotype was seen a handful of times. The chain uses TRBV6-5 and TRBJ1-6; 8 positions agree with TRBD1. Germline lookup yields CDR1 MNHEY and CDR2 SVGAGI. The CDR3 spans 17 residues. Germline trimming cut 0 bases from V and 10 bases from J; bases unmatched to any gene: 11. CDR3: CASSYSWDRTSRSPLHF. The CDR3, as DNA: TGTGCCAGCAGTTACTCCTGGGACAGGACGTCTCGGTCACCCCTCCACTTT.

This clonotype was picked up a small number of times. The CDR3 here is CASTVWAGYGYTF. For the CDR3, the DNA is TGTGCCAGCACCGTCTGGGCCGGCTATGGCTACACCTTC. The J gene is TRBJ1-2, the V gene TRBV6-2 or TRBV6-3; no clear D gene. Germline V lookup: CDR1 MNHEY, CDR2 SVGEGT. V gave up 7 bases and J gave up 4 bases, with 13 bases separating them. CDR3 length equals 13 residues.

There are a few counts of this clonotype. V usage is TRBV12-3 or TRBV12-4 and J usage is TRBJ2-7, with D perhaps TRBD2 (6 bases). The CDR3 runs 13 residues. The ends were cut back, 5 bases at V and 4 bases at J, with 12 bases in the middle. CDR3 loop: CASSIPLAYEQYF. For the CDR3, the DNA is TGTGCCAGCAGTATACCCCTAGCGTACGAGCAGTACTTC.

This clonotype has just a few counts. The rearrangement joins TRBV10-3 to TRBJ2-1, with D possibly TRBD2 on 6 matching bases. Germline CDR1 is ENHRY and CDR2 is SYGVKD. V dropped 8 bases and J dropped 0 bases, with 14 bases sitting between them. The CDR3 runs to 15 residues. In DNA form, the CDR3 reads TGTGCCATCGCCCTGGGGGGAGGCTCCTACAATGAGCAGTTCTTC. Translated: CAIALGGGSYNEQFF.

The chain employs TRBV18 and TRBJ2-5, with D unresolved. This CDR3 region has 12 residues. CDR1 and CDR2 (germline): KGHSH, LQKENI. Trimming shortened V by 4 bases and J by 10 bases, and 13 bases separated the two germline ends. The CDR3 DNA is TGTGCCAGCTCACGGACCTTCGGTGACCAGTACTTC. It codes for CASSRTFGDQYF.

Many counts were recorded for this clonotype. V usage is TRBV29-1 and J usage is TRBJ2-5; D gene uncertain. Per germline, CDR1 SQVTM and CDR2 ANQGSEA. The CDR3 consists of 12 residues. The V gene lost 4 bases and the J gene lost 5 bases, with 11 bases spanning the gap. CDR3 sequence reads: CSVGNFRETQYF. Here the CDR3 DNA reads TGCAGCGTTGGGAACTTCCGTGAGACCCAGTACTTC. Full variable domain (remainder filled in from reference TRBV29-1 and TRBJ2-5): SAVISQKPSRDICQRGTSLTIQCQVDSQVTMMFWYRQQPGQSLTLIATANQGSEATYESGFVIDKFPISRPNLTFSTLTVSNMSPEDSSIYLCSVGNFRETQYFGPGTRLLVL.

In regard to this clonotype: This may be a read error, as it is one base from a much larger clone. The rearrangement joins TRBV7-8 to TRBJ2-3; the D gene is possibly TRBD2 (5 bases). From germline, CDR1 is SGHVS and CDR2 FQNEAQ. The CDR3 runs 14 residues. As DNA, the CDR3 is TGTGCCAGCAGCCCCGGGTCTAGCACAGATACGCAGTGTTTT. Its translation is CASSPGSSTDTQCF.